The clone carrying this T cell receptor (beta chain) occurred once. Only in-frame clones appear in the TCRdb table, and some are missing; sequencing was by immunoSEQ multiplex PCR. The sample carries approximately 150,000 clones, roughly 79% recorded once. The record originates from a study of blood T cell repertoires in COVID-19. Overall study context: Samples of COVID-19 (acute and convalescent) were obtained from the United States, Italy and Spain. Nucleic acid was either cDNA or gDNA, and it came from T cells, B-cell-depleted T cells, or PBMCs.

The germline V gene encodes CDR1 MDHEN and CDR2 SYDVKM. Losses at the gene ends were 8 bases for V and 0 bases for J; bases not matched to a gene: 7. This CDR3 has 16 amino acids. What was sequenced was peripheral blood. The V and J genes are TRBV28 and TRBJ1-6; 7 bases agree with TRBD1. The receptor was derived from a human donor in a cohort sampled during active COVID-19. The CDR3 coding sequence is TGTGCCAGCGTGAAACAGGGGAGCTCCTATAATTCACCCCTCCACTTT. Translating gives CASVKQGSSYNSPLHF. The whole variable domain, remainder taken from reference TRBV28 and TRBJ1-6, is DVKVTQSSRYLVKRTGEKVFLECVQDMDHENMFWYRQDPGLGLRLIYFSYDVKMKEKGDIPEGYSVSREKKERFSLILESASTNQTSMYLCASVKQGSSYNSPLHFGNGTRLTVT.